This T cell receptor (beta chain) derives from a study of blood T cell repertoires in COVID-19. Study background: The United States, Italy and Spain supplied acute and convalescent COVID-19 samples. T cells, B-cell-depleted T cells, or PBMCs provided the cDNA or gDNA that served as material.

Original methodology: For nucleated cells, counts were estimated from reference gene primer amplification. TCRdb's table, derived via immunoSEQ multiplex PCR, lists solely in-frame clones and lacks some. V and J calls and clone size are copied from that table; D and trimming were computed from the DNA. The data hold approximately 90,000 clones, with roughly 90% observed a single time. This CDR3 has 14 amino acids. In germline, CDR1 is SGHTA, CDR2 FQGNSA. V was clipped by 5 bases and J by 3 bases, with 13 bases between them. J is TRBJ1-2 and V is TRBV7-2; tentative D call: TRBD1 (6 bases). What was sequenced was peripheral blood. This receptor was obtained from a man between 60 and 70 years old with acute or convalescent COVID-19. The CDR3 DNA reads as TGTGCCAGCAGCCCGAGGGGGGGTGACTATGGCTACACCTTC. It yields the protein CASSPRGGDYGYTF.